Following are 9 T cell receptor beta chains from one sample sequenced in a study of cytomegalovirus exposure and HLA in healthy donors. The PCR used 60 Vbeta and 13 Jbeta primers. Sequencing was performed with immunoSEQ multiplex PCR; in TCRdb, only in-frame clones are kept and a portion is missing. The data contain over 95,000 clones, 82% of them singletons. Specimen: PBMCs. The receptors stem from a woman aged 18-29 years in good health and CMV-seronegative.

The V call is TRBV18, the J call TRBJ2-4; D is unresolved. Trimming left V 0 bases short and J 2 bases short, with 5 bases between. Germline CDR1 is KGHSH and CDR2 is LQKENI. The CDR3 loop spans 14 amino acids. The CDR3 loop reads CASSPPLTKNIQYF. CDR3 nucleotide sequence: TGTGCCAGCTCACCACCTTTAACCAAAAACATTCAGTACTTC.

This chain uses TRBV7-9 with TRBJ2-7; D might be TRBD1 (6 bases). CDR3 length: 14 amino acids. The V gene lost 4 bases and the J gene lost 3 bases, with 13 bases spanning the gap. Germline V CDR1 and CDR2: SEHNR, FQNEAQ (reference sequence). CDR3 loop: CASSSWGPFYEQYF. The CDR3 coding sequence is TGTGCCAGCAGCTCCTGGGGGCCATTCTACGAGCAGTACTTC.

The genes are TRBV18 and TRBJ2-2; no clear D. This CDR3 contains 13 residues. The V gene lost 3 bases and the J gene lost 7 bases, with 9 bases spanning the gap. Germline lookup yields CDR1 KGHSH and CDR2 LQKENI. The CDR3 region has the DNA TGTGCCAGCTCACCCCTAGGATACGGGGAGCTGTTTTTT. Translation: CASSPLGYGELFF. The full variable domain, completed using reference TRBV18 and TRBJ2-2, is NAGVMQNPRHLVRRRGQEARLRCSPMKGHSHVYWYRQLPEEGLKFMVYLQKENIIDESGMPKERFSAEFPKEGPSILRIQQVVRGDSAAYFCASSPLGYGELFFGEGSRLTVL.

This rearrangement joins TRBV11-2 to TRBJ2-7; D is perhaps TRBD2 (6 bases). Looked up from germline, CDR1 is SGHAT and CDR2 is FQNNGV. This CDR3 is 15 amino acids long. Trimming took off 1 base at V and 3 bases at J, with 13 bases between the two ends. The CDR3 sequence is CASSLARGGFYEQYV. CDR3 nucleotides: TGTGCCAGCAGCTTAGCGCGGGGTGGGTTCTACGAGCAGTACGTC.

The rearrangement uses TRBV7-8 and TRBJ2-7; 7 bases line up with TRBD1. The V and J ends lost 5 bases and 5 bases, in that order; junction bases with no gene match: 3. Germline CDR1 SGHVS, CDR2 FQNEAQ. The CDR3 covers 12 residues. The CDR3 DNA reads as TGTGCCAGCAGCCGTGACAGGGACGAGCAGTACGTC. It is translated as CASSRDRDEQYV.

The V and J genes are TRBV4-3 and TRBJ2-5, with 12 bases aligning to TRBD1. Per germline, CDR1 LGHNA and CDR2 YSLEER. The CDR3 runs 13 residues. The V and J ends lost 11 bases and 4 bases, in that order; junction bases with no gene match: 5. The CDR3 DNA reads as TGCGCCGGGGGGACAGGGGGCTCAGAGACCCAGTACTTC. Translated: CAGGTGGSETQYF.

The rearrangement joins TRBV7-2 to TRBJ2-5; TRBD2 matches 8 bases. This CDR3 region has 15 residues. Unmatched junction bases numbered 8, after V lost 3 bases and J lost 5 bases. The germline V gene encodes CDR1 SGHTA and CDR2 FQGNSA. The CDR3 protein is CASSFPGGARETQYF. In DNA form, the CDR3 reads TGTGCCAGCAGCTTCCCGGGGGGGGCCCGGGAGACCCAGTACTTC.

The chain has TRBV4-2 and TRBJ1-1, with 9 bases fitting TRBD1. V was pared by 1 base and J by 3 bases, with 3 bases of the junction left unmatched. The CDR3 extends over 15 amino acids. Germline values: CDR1 LGHNA, CDR2 YNFKEQ. As DNA, the CDR3 is TGTGCCAGCAGCCAAGCAGGGACAGGGTACACTGAAGCTTTCTTT. Protein sequence: CASSQAGTGYTEAFF.

The rearrangement joins TRBV27 to TRBJ2-1, with 8 bases matching TRBD2. CDR1 MNHEY and CDR2 SMNVEV come from the germline V gene (reference sequence). This CDR3 has 13 residues. V gave up 5 bases and J gave up 10 bases; unmatched junction bases: 7. The CDR3 reads CASSAPGLVEQFF. The DNA for the CDR3 is TGTGCCAGCAGTGCGCCGGGACTAGTGGAGCAGTTCTTC.